This is a list of T cell receptor beta chains from one sample in a study of OX40 agonist ivuxolimab in advanced cancers. The table came from immunoSEQ multiplex PCR; TCRdb's copy has only in-frame clones and leaves some out. The sample has around 60,000 clones; over 75% are singletons. The sample here was CD4+ or CD8+ T cells sorted from blood, taken in a trial of the OX40 agonist ivuxolimab. Source of these receptors: an adult with an advanced solid tumor such as melanoma, head and neck, liver or kidney cancer. Each CDR3 is given with its conserved first and last residue. The order of the fields is V gene, J gene, clone size, D gene, CDR3 protein, CDR3 DNA. The D gene is left open where the match is weak. Clone size is not always given. Where it is, it says once, few, many or a class for expanded clones.

TRBV29-1	TRBJ2-7	few	TRBD1	CSVATGGPHEQYF	TGCAGCGTAGCGACAGGGGGCCCACACGAGCAGTACTTC
TRBV23-1	TRBJ1-2	-	-	CASSQGARSTNYGYTF	TGCGCCAGCAGTCAAGGGGCCCGGTCGACTAACTATGGCTACACCTTC
TRBV7-2	TRBJ1-1	-	-	CASSSRRGVTEAFF	TGTGCCAGCAGCTCTAGGAGGGGAGTCACTGAAGCTTTCTTT
TRBV18	TRBJ2-3	-	-	CASSPPWGENTQYF	TGTGCCAGCTCACCCCCCTGGGGAGAAAATACGCAGTATTTT
TRBV7-9	TRBJ2-3	-	-	CASSPLKDTQYF	TGTGCCAGCAGCCCGCTAAAAGATACGCAGTATTTT
TRBV6-5	TRBJ2-3	-	-	CASRSPGSGTDTQYF	TGTGCCAGCAGGTCCCCGGGATCGGGCACAGATACGCAGTATTTT
TRBV19	TRBJ1-1	-	TRBD1	CASRDQRGQAFF	TGTGCCAGTAGAGATCAGAGGGGGCAAGCTTTCTTT
TRBV12-5	TRBJ1-2	-	TRBD1	CASATGMNYGYTF	TGTGCTAGTGCGACAGGGATGAACTATGGCTACACCTTC
TRBV4-2	TRBJ2-5	-	TRBD2	CASSQERTSGAQETQYF	TGTGCCAGCAGCCAAGAGAGGACTAGCGGGGCCCAAGAGACCCAGTACTTC
TRBV20-1	TRBJ1-1	once	-	CSAGGDTEAFF	TGCAGTGCCGGAGGGGACACTGAAGCTTTCTTT
TRBV23-1	TRBJ1-2	-	-	CASRREGRPRYGYTF	TGCGCCAGCAGAAGAGAGGGGAGACCGCGTTACGGCTACACCTTC
TRBV15	TRBJ2-5	-	-	CATSTILTGKQETQYF	TGTGCCACCAGCACTATCCTGACAGGAAAGCAAGAGACCCAGTACTTC
TRBV7-2	TRBJ2-5	-	-	CASSLQGRETQYF	TGTGCCAGCAGCCTCCAGGGCCGGGAGACCCAGTACTTC
TRBV18	TRBJ2-7	-	-	CASSLFRGPYEQYF	TGTGCCAGCTCGCTATTCAGGGGCCCCTACGAGCAGTACTTC
TRBV2	TRBJ2-7	-	-	CASNPSSYEQYF	TGTGCCAGCAACCCGAGCTCCTACGAGCAGTACTTC
TRBV27	TRBJ2-1	-	-	CASSPTRSVWFF	TGTGCCAGCAGTCCCACTAGGAGTGTATGGTTCTTC
TRBV7-2	TRBJ1-2	-	-	CASSLDPGDGYTF	TGTGCCAGCAGCTTAGATCCAGGGGATGGCTACACCTTC
TRBV25-1	TRBJ2-1	-	TRBD2	CASSGASGGFEQFF	TGTGCCAGCAGTGGGGCTAGCGGGGGGTTTGAGCAGTTCTTC
TRBV11-1	TRBJ2-7	-	-	CASSPDGDEQYF	TGTGCCAGCAGCCCAGATGGGGACGAGCAGTACTTC
TRBV4-1	TRBJ1-5	-	-	CASSQDMGANTNQPQHF	TGCGCCAGCAGCCAAGATATGGGGGCCAATACCAATCAGCCCCAGCATTTT
TRBV30	TRBJ2-3	-	-	CAWSGTGVTYTQYF	TGTGCCTGGAGTGGGACGGGAGTTACATATACGCAGTATTTT
TRBV11-3	TRBJ2-1	-	TRBD1	CASSSRTGSNEQFF	TGTGCCAGCAGCTCGAGGACAGGGAGCAATGAGCAGTTCTTC
TRBV5-1	TRBJ2-5	-	-	CASSLVPRGGTTAETQYF	TGCGCCAGCAGCTTGGTCCCCCGCGGAGGGACGACCGCGGAGACCCAGTACTTC
TRBV27	TRBJ2-3	-	TRBD2	CASSGLAGALGDTQYF	TGTGCCAGCAGTGGACTAGCGGGGGCTCTAGGAGATACGCAGTATTTT
TRBV5-1	TRBJ2-5	-	-	CASSLRLGGAGETQYF	TGCGCCAGCAGCTTGCGGCTGGGGGGCGCAGGGGAGACCCAGTACTTC
TRBV5-1	TRBJ1-1	-	TRBD1	CASSADRVNTEAFF	TGCGCCAGCAGCGCAGACAGGGTGAACACTGAAGCTTTCTTT
TRBV21-1	TRBJ1-1	once	-	CASSKVHRGAAPNTEAFF	TGTGCCAGCAGCAAAGTCCACAGGGGAGCAGCCCCGAACACTGAAGCTTTCTTT
TRBV7-9	TRBJ1-1	-	-	CASSFDTEAFF	TGTGCCAGCAGCTTCGACACTGAAGCTTTCTTT
TRBV19	TRBJ1-1	-	TRBD1	CASIKTGITLGEAFF	TGTGCCAGTATTAAGACAGGGATAACTTTGGGTGAAGCTTTCTTT